One sample yielded the 21 T cell receptor beta chains listed below, sequenced in a study of T cell responses to AZD1222 COVID-19 vaccine. Libraries were prepared by immunoSEQ multiplex PCR; TCRdb keeps only in-frame clonotypes and omits some of them. This sample has approximately 200,000 clones, with almost 95% found just once. This material consisted of peripheral blood, taken on day 0 of AZD1222 vaccination. These TCRs come from an adult in good health.

The chain joins TRBV30 to TRBJ1-3; D unclear. The CDR3 has 15 amino acids. Germline CDR1 and CDR2: GTSNPN and SVGIG (reference sequence). The V gene lost 4 bases and the J gene lost 0 bases, with 13 bases spanning the gap. Written as DNA, the CDR3 is TGTGCCTGGATTATACGGGAAACCTCTGGAAACACCATATATTTT. This codes for CAWIIRETSGNTIYF.

The V call is TRBV2, the J call TRBJ2-1, with D maybe TRBD1 (5 bases). V lost 7 bases to trimming and J lost 4 bases, with 17 bases between them. CDR3 size: 15 residues. Germline V gene data show CDR1 as SNHLY and CDR2 as FYNNEI. The CDR3 bases are TGTGCCAGCACCGCACAGGATCCTTCGTACAATGAGCAGTTCTTC. It encodes CASTAQDPSYNEQFF.

The chain recombines TRBV27 with TRBJ1-1; D not certain. This CDR3 spans 15 amino acids. Deletions cut 0 bases from V and 0 bases from J, with 8 bases between. CDR1 and CDR2 (germline): MNHEY, SMNVEV (reference sequence). In DNA, the CDR3 is TGTGCCAGCAGTTTATCGGGGAACATGAACACTGAAGCTTTCTTT. It yields the protein CASSLSGNMNTEAFF.

This chain joins TRBV7-8 and TRBJ1-1, with 7 bases that match TRBD1. V gave up 1 base and J gave up 12 bases; unmatched junction bases: 11. This CDR3 comprises 14 residues. Germline CDR1 reads SGHVS; CDR2 reads FQNEAQ. CDR3 DNA sequence: TGTGCCAGCAGCTTAGGGGCTACAGGGGCGGGGACTTTCTTT. As protein: CASSLGATGAGTFF.

CDR3 in amino acids: CASSLAGVKGTEAFF. CDR3 sequence (DNA): TGCGCCAGCAGCTTGGCCGGGGTGAAGGGCACTGAAGCTTTCTTT. This chain uses TRBV5-1 with TRBJ1-1; the D is unclear. The V end was cut by 0 bases, the J end by 4 bases, with 13 bases between. The CDR3 sequence is 15 residues long. Germline assignment: CDR1 SGHRS and CDR2 YFSETQ.

As concerns this clone: The same CDR3 arises from other DNA sequences in this sample as well. This chain connects TRBV7-2 to TRBJ2-7; no reliable D call. V lost 5 bases, J lost 1 base, and 6 bases lay in between. There are 12 residues in the CDR3. Germline V gene data show CDR1 as SGHTA and CDR2 as FQGNSA. The DNA for the CDR3 is TGTGCCAGCAGCCCTAGATCCTACGAGCAGTACTTC. Residues: CASSPRSYEQYF.

CDR3 nucleotides: TGCGCCAGCAGCGTGGACAGGGGCGGGGAAAAACTGTTTTTT. This gives the protein CASSVDRGGEKLFF. The chain couples TRBV5-1 to TRBJ1-4; 9 bases are shared with TRBD1. V shed 4 bases and J 8 bases; nucleotides not matched to a gene: 6. The CDR3 is 14 residues long. The germline V gene has CDR1 SGHRS and CDR2 YFSETQ.

This clone was observed a few times. J is TRBJ2-7 and V is TRBV6-5; 8 bases map to TRBD1. The CDR3 contains 15 residues. The V segment lost 5 bases and the J segment 1 base; nucleotides outside the gene matches: 7. CDR1 MNHEY and CDR2 SVGAGI come from the germline V gene. The CDR3 coding sequence is TGTGCCAGCAGTCCGGCAGGGGGCCTTTCCTACGAGCAGTACTTC. It encodes CASSPAGGLSYEQYF.

This sequence joins TRBV18 and TRBJ2-5; D is uncertain. Trimming cost V 5 bases and J 2 bases, with 3 bases left between them. CDR3 length: 11 residues. Germline V CDR1 and CDR2: KGHSH, LQKENI. In DNA, the CDR3 is TGTGCCAGCTCAAGACAAGAGACCCAGTACTTC. Encoded protein: CASSRQETQYF.

This chain's CDR3 is CASSASPGGRGSGNTIYF. The CDR3 bases are TGTGCCAGCAGCGCCTCCCCAGGGGGTAGGGGTTCTGGAAACACCATATATTTT. The chain has TRBV9 and TRBJ1-3; TRBD1 aligns across 7 bases. With 3 bases clipped from V and 1 base from J, the junction kept 13 bases outside the gene matches. The CDR3 length is 18 residues. CDR1 is SGDLS and CDR2 is YYNGEE in the germline V gene.

This chain joins TRBV5-6 and TRBJ2-2; 7 nucleotides agree with TRBD2. The CDR3 runs 15 residues. The germline V gene encodes CDR1 SGHDT and CDR2 YYEEEE. V was pared by 2 bases and J by 6 bases, with 7 bases of the junction left unmatched. The CDR3 DNA sequence: TGTGCCAGCAGCTTCGGACTAGTATCCTCCGGGGAGCTGTTTTTT. This encodes CASSFGLVSSGELFF.

The chain joins TRBV4-1 to TRBJ2-3, with TRBD2 identical over 13 bases. V lost 3 bases to trimming and J lost 5 bases; unmatched junction nucleotides: 8. The CDR3 totals 17 residues. Per germline, CDR1 MGHRA and CDR2 YSYEKL. This CDR3 reads CASSHAGTSGILDTQYF. CDR3 bases: TGCGCCAGCAGCCATGCCGGGACTAGCGGGATCTTAGATACGCAGTATTTT.

The V and J genes are TRBV6-5 and TRBJ1-2, with D perhaps TRBD1 (5 bases). V lost 0 bases and J lost 10, with 15 bases in between. The germline gives CDR1 MNHEY, CDR2 SVGAGI. CDR3 length: 14 residues. The CDR3 loop reads CASSYSGGHPSYTF. The CDR3 coding sequence is TGTGCCAGCAGTTACTCCGGCGGACACCCATCCTACACCTTC.

The genes are TRBV9 and TRBJ1-6; no definite D call. Germline loops: CDR1 SGDLS, CDR2 YYNGEE. This CDR3 is built from 16 residues. Deletions cut 3 bases from V and 0 bases from J, with 10 bases between. CDR3 sequence (DNA): TGTGCCAGCAGCGAGGGCCCGAGCTCCTATAATTCACCCCTCCACTTT. Residues: CASSEGPSSYNSPLHF.

The chain couples TRBV2 to TRBJ2-7; 12 nucleotides match TRBD2. CDR3 size: 13 residues. Per the germline V gene, CDR1 is SNHLY and CDR2 is FYNNEI. V trimming: 6 bases; J trimming: 6 bases; junction bases outside the gene matches: 3. The CDR3 reads CASRTSGSGEQYF. The CDR3 DNA is TGTGCCAGCAGGACTAGCGGGAGTGGCGAGCAGTACTTC.

This chain connects TRBV28 to TRBJ2-1; 10 bases are a match to TRBD2. The CDR3 covers 15 residues. Trimming cost V 2 bases and J 7 bases; bases outside gene matches: 5. The germline CDR1 and CDR2 sequences are MDHEN and SYDVKM. CDR3 nucleotide sequence: TGTGCCAGCAGTTTAAAACTAGCGGGGAGGAATGAGCAGTTCTTC. It specifies CASSLKLAGRNEQFF.

The chain couples TRBV9 to TRBJ1-3, with 7 bases matching TRBD1. V was pared by 4 bases and J by 2 bases, with 6 bases of the junction left unmatched. The germline V gene encodes CDR1 SGDLS and CDR2 YYNGEE. The CDR3 sequence is 15 residues long. The CDR3 sequence: CASSTQGYTGNTIYF. CDR3 DNA sequence: TGTGCCAGCAGCACACAGGGGTATACTGGAAACACCATATATTTT.

The V gene is TRBV6-1, the J gene TRBJ2-2, with TRBD1 identical over 7 bases. V dropped 1 base and J dropped 6; count of bases not matched to a gene: 5. Germline loops: CDR1 MNHNS, CDR2 SASEGT. The CDR3 covers 15 residues. CDR3 residues: CASSEDRGGSGELFF. DNA of the CDR3: TGTGCCAGCAGTGAAGACAGGGGTGGCTCCGGGGAGCTGTTTTTT.

To note about this clone: This sample also contains other DNA sequences that code for the same CDR3. This chain connects TRBV7-9 to TRBJ1-2; 8 positions match TRBD1. Per germline, CDR1 SEHNR and CDR2 FQNEAQ (reference sequence). The V and J ends lost 4 bases and 1 base, in that order; junction bases with no gene match: 2. The CDR3 contains 14 residues. The CDR3 sequence is CASSSGQGNYGYTF. DNA of the CDR3: TGTGCCAGCAGCTCAGGACAGGGTAACTATGGCTACACCTTC.

The chain couples TRBV6-6 to TRBJ1-2, with TRBD1 matching 9 bases. The junction had 3 bases not matched to a gene; V was cut back by 0 bases and J by 4 bases. This CDR3 is built from 15 residues. Germline CDR1 reads MNHNY; CDR2 reads SVGAGI (reference sequence). CDR3 DNA: TGTGCCAGCAGTTACTCGGGGACAGGGAGCTATGGCTACACCTTC. This codes for CASSYSGTGSYGYTF.

This sequence joins TRBV28 and TRBJ1-1; perhaps TRBD1 as D (6 bases). Germline CDR1 is MDHEN and CDR2 is SYDVKM. The CDR3 is 15 amino acids. V was trimmed by 2 bases and J by 5 bases, leaving 15 bases between them. CDR3 amino acids: CASSLRVRRGTEAFF. Written as DNA, the CDR3 is TGTGCCAGCAGTTTAAGGGTCCGGAGGGGGACTGAAGCTTTCTTT. The full variable domain, with the rest looked up from reference TRBV28 and TRBJ1-1, is DVKVTQSSRYLVKRTGEKVFLECVQDMDHENMFWYRQDPGLGLRLIYFSYDVKMKEKGDIPEGYSVSREKKERFSLILESASTNQTSMYLCASSLRVRRGTEAFFGQGTRLTVV.